This T cell receptor (beta chain) is drawn from a study of shared T cell receptors in the human thymus. Some clones are missing from TCRdb's copy, which holds only in-frame ones; the method was immunoSEQ multiplex PCR. Of 640,000 or so clones listed, 70% to 90% are singletons. Germline CDR1 is MNHNY and CDR2 is SVGAGI (reference sequence). V trimming: 8 bases; J trimming: 5 bases; junction bases outside the gene matches: 7. This CDR3 has 13 amino acids. A further study also used this sample, focusing on human thymus T cells.

Sequencing used thymocytes. This clonotype originated in a boy in the first two years of life with a congenital heart defect. The V and J genes are TRBV6-6 and TRBJ2-7; 9 bases map to TRBD1. DNA for the CDR3: TGTGCCAGCGTTGGGACAGGGAACAACGAGCAGTACTTC. Protein product: CASVGTGNNEQYF.